Listed below are T cell receptor beta chains from one sample, sequenced in a study of cytomegalovirus exposure and HLA in healthy donors. The assay was immunoSEQ multiplex PCR, and TCRdb's table has in-frame clones only and misses some. Here the sample spans approximately 270,000 clones, around 90% being singletons. The sequencing sample was made of PBMCs. Source of these receptors: a woman younger than 35 in good health and CMV-seronegative. Both conserved end residues are part of each CDR3. Each record gives: D gene, J gene, clone size, V gene, CDR3 protein, CDR3 DNA. D genes are given only for firm matches. Clone size is given for some rows only: seen once, a few or many times, or a class if the clone is expanded.

>TRBD1|TRBJ2-2|NA|TRBV7-6
CASSQRQGYDTGELFF
TGTGCCAGCAGCCAAAGACAGGGATATGACACCGGGGAGCTGTTTTTT
>TRBD1|TRBJ1-2|NA|TRBV7-2
CASSPLDRDYGYTF
TGTGCCAGCAGCCCATTAGACAGGGACTATGGCTACACCTTC
>NA|TRBJ1-5|NA|TRBV6-1
CASGGSSNQPQHF
TGTGCCAGCGGGGGGTCAAGCAATCAGCCCCAGCATTTT
>TRBD1|TRBJ1-1|NA|TRBV19
CASRTGTGGLSYTEAFF
TGTGCCAGTAGAACCGGGACAGGGGGCCTTTCGTACACTGAAGCTTTCTTT
>TRBD1|TRBJ1-1|NA|TRBV6-5
CASSYSDRGAFSAFF
TGTGCCAGCAGTTACTCCGACAGGGGCGCTTTTTCAGCTTTCTTT
>TRBD2|TRBJ2-7|NA|TRBV7-2
CASSSSGVYEQYF
TGTGCCAGCAGCTCTAGCGGGGTATACGAGCAGTACTTC
>NA|TRBJ2-1|NA|TRBV5-6
CASSPTTYNERFF
TGTGCCAGCAGCCCCACCACTTACAATGAGCGGTTCTTC
>TRBD1|TRBJ1-4|NA|TRBV2
CASNFGQGAQGGEKLFF
TGTGCCAGCAATTTCGGACAGGGGGCCCAGGGGGGCGAAAAACTGTTTTTT
>NA|TRBJ2-5|NA|TRBV6-1
CASKRVRQETQYF
TGTGCCAGCAAGAGGGTGCGCCAAGAGACCCAGTACTTC
>NA|TRBJ2-3|NA|TRBV9
CASSVGTGVERLTDTQYF
TGTGCCAGCAGCGTAGGAACGGGAGTGGAGCGGCTCACAGATACGCAGTATTTT
>NA|TRBJ1-4|NA|TRBV4-3
CASSPRSQGGEKLFF
TGCGCCAGCAGCCCCCGGTCGCAGGGCGGCGAAAAACTGTTTTTT
>NA|TRBJ1-1|NA|TRBV7-9
CASSNLYKGNPDTEAFF
TGTGCCAGCAGCAATCTCTACAAGGGGAACCCGGACACTGAAGCTTTCTTT
>TRBD2|TRBJ2-1|NA|TRBV7-2
CASSLGVTSGLGNEQFF
TGTGCCAGCAGCTTAGGGGTCACTAGCGGCTTGGGGAATGAGCAGTTCTTC
>NA|TRBJ2-4|NA|TRBV18
CASSPGLRNIQYF
TGTGCCAGCTCACCAGGGCTGAGAAACATTCAGTACTTC
>NA|TRBJ1-2|NA|TRBV28
CASSLAGIYGYTF
TGTGCCAGCAGTTTAGCCGGGATCTATGGCTACACCTTC
>NA|TRBJ2-1|NA|TRBV9
CASSGNIYNEQFF
TGTGCCAGCAGCGGAAACATCTACAATGAGCAGTTCTTC
>NA|TRBJ1-4|NA|TRBV5-1
CASSSDEKLFF
TGCGCCAGCTCGTCGGATGAAAAACTGTTTTTT
>NA|TRBJ2-3|NA|TRBV7-3
CASSPQTGPDTQYF
TGTGCCAGCAGCCCCCAAACAGGGCCAGATACGCAGTATTTT
>NA|TRBJ2-3|NA|TRBV4-1
CASSQEGLAVTQYF
TGCGCCAGCAGCCAAGAGGGGCTCGCTGTTACGCAGTATTTT
>NA|TRBJ2-1|NA|TRBV23-1
CASSRAKGPYNEQFF
TGCGCCAGCAGTCGAGCGAAGGGGCCCTACAATGAGCAGTTCTTC
>TRBD2|TRBJ2-1|NA|TRBV27
CASSLLAGGLSEQFF
TGTGCCAGCAGTTTATTGGCGGGGGGGCTTAGTGAGCAGTTCTTC
>TRBD2|TRBJ2-3|NA|TRBV2
CASSLARNLAGGGTDTQYF
TGTGCCAGCAGCCTTGCTCGGAACCTAGCGGGGGGAGGGACAGATACGCAGTATTTT
>NA|TRBJ2-2|NA|TRBV6-6
CASSTPGQTITGELFF
TGTGCCAGCAGTACCCCAGGACAGACGATCACCGGGGAGCTGTTTTTT
>TRBD1|TRBJ1-6|NA|TRBV18
CASSPQGQSQDYNSPLHF
TGTGCCAGCTCACCACAGGGACAGTCCCAGGACTATAATTCACCCCTCCACTTT
>NA|TRBJ2-7|NA|TRBV4-3
CASSQGNPGEAYEQYF
TGCGCCAGCAGCCAGGGGAACCCGGGGGAAGCCTACGAGCAGTACTTC
>NA|TRBJ2-7|NA|TRBV9
CASSPFGLRSSYEQYF
TGTGCCAGCAGCCCATTCGGACTGAGGAGCTCCTACGAGCAGTACTTC
>NA|TRBJ2-5|NA|TRBV18
CASSPPTARGETQYF
TGTGCCAGCTCACCACCGACGGCCAGGGGAGAGACCCAGTACTTC
>NA|TRBJ1-1|NA|TRBV7-6
CASSPRGAVTEAFF
TGTGCCAGCAGTCCCCGGGGGGCTGTCACTGAAGCTTTCTTT
>TRBD1|TRBJ2-1|NA|TRBV9
CASSAGQGMYNEQFF
TGTGCCAGCAGCGCGGGACAGGGGATGTACAATGAGCAGTTCTTC
>NA|TRBJ2-3|NA|TRBV19
CASSNVAWGAQDTQYF
TGTGCCAGTAGTAATGTAGCCTGGGGCGCCCAAGATACGCAGTATTTT
>NA|TRBJ2-5|NA|TRBV11-2
CASSLSETQYF
TGTGCCAGCAGCTTGAGCGAGACCCAGTACTTC
>NA|TRBJ2-2|few|TRBV2
CASSEWVGVGELFF
TGTGCCAGCAGTGAATGGGTAGGGGTCGGGGAGCTGTTTTTT
>TRBD1|TRBJ1-2|NA|TRBV15
CATSTGQLYGYTF
TGTGCCACCAGCACGGGACAGCTCTATGGCTACACCTTC
>NA|TRBJ1-6|NA|TRBV19
CASSIVWGRMNSPLHF
TGTGCCAGTAGTATTGTCTGGGGGCGGATGAATTCACCCCTCCACTTT
>TRBD1|TRBJ2-4|NA|TRBV2
CASNPNSPRGTDF
TGTGCCAGCAACCCTAACAGTCCGAGAGGGACAGACTTC
>NA|TRBJ2-7|NA|TRBV2
CASSGGVSYEQYF
TGTGCCAGCAGTGGGGGCGTTTCCTACGAGCAGTACTTC
>NA|TRBJ1-5|NA|TRBV6-6
CASSYGGTQPQHF
TGTGCCAGCAGTTACGGAGGGACTCAGCCCCAGCATTTT
>NA|TRBJ2-1|once|TRBV9
CASSAELNEQFF
TGTGCCAGCAGCGCGGAGTTGAATGAGCAGTTCTTC
>TRBD2|TRBJ2-5|NA|TRBV28
CASWSSGGPQETQYF
TGTGCCAGTTGGAGTAGCGGGGGGCCCCAAGAGACCCAGTACTTC
>TRBD1|TRBJ1-2|NA|TRBV28
CASSLPGGVVGGYTF
TGTGCCAGCAGTTTACCAGGGGGCGTTGTAGGTGGCTACACCTTC
>NA|TRBJ1-6|NA|TRBV5-1
CASSFGPGDNSPLHF
TGCGCCAGCAGCTTTGGGCCAGGTGATAATTCACCCCTCCACTTT
>NA|TRBJ1-4|NA|TRBV5-4
CASSLVGAGEKLFF
TGTGCCAGCAGCTTGGTTGGGGCTGGAGAGAAACTGTTTTTT
>TRBD1|TRBJ1-2|NA|TRBV29-1
CSVVMRGQGYGYTF
TGCAGCGTTGTCATGCGGGGACAGGGCTATGGCTACACCTTC
>NA|TRBJ1-2|NA|TRBV4-1
CASSQAGEYGYTF
TGCGCCAGCAGCCAAGCAGGGGAGTATGGCTACACCTTC
>NA|TRBJ1-2|once|TRBV6-5
CASSYGQGTNYGYTF
TGTGCCAGCAGTTACGGGCAGGGGACTAACTATGGCTACACCTTC
>TRBD1|TRBJ2-6|NA|TRBV7-2
CASSAQGASGANVLTF
TGTGCCAGCAGCGCACAGGGGGCCTCTGGGGCCAACGTCCTGACTTTC
>TRBD1|TRBJ1-2|NA|TRBV28
CASRRQGVNYGYTF
TGTGCCAGCAGGAGACAGGGGGTTAACTATGGCTACACCTTC
>NA|TRBJ1-1|once|TRBV6-5
CASSYPGNTEAFF
TGTGCCAGCAGTTACCCGGGGAACACTGAAGCTTTCTTT
>NA|TRBJ1-2|NA|TRBV28
CASSSAEFHGYTF
TGTGCCAGCAGTAGCGCGGAGTTTCATGGCTACACCTTC
>NA|TRBJ2-2|NA|TRBV7-9
CASSLDRVGTGELFF
TGTGCCAGCAGCTTAGACAGGGTCGGAACCGGGGAGCTGTTTTTT
>TRBD2|TRBJ2-1|NA|TRBV5-1
CASSLLGLEGNEQFF
TGCGCCAGCAGCTTGCTGGGACTAGAGGGCAATGAGCAGTTCTTC
>NA|TRBJ2-5|NA|TRBV7-3
CASSLRGRETQYF
TGTGCCAGCAGCTTAAGGGGCCGAGAGACCCAGTACTTC
>NA|TRBJ1-3|once|TRBV28
CASAVLRSSGNTIYF
TGTGCCAGCGCTGTACTGCGGAGCTCTGGAAACACCATATATTTT
>NA|TRBJ2-7|NA|TRBV19
CASKDKGQGLSEQYF
TGTGCCAGTAAGGATAAAGGGCAGGGGCTTAGCGAGCAGTACTTC